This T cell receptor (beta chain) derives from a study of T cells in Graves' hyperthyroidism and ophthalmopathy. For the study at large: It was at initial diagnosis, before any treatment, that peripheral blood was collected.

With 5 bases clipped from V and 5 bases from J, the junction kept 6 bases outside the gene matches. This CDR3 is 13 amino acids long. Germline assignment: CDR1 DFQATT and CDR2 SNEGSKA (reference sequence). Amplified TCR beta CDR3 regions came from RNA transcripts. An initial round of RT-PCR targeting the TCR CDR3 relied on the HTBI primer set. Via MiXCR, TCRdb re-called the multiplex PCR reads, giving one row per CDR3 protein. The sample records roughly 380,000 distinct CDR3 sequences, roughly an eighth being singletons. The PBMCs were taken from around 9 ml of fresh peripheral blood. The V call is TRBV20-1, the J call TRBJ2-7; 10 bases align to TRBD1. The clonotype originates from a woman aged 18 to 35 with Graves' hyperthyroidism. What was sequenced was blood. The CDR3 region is CSARQGARNEQYF. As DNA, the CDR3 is TGCAGTGCTCGACAGGGGGCTAGGAACGAGCAGTACTTC.